A selection of T cell receptor beta chains follows, all from one sample in a study of blood T cells in healthy people across ages. Each CDR3 protein is one row after TCRdb ran MiXCR on the 5' RACE reads. Of 1.5 million to 1.8 million distinct CDR3 sequences in the sample, under 55% were seen once. Sequencing input: blood. All receptors come from a woman aged 18-29 years in good health. CDR3s include the opening cysteine and the closing phenylalanine or tryptophan. D genes are given only for firm matches. Only part of the rows carry a size: once, few, many, or a class if the clone is expanded.

TRBJ2-4 few TRBV3-1 . TGTGCCAGCAGCCAAGACCCAGGACAAACCCTAGCCAAAAACATTCAGTACTTC CASSQDPGQTLAKNIQYF
TRBJ2-1 . TRBV7-9 TRBD2 TGTGCCAGCAGCCAGGGACTAGCGGGGGGCCATGAGCAGTTCTTC CASSQGLAGGHEQFF
TRBJ2-3 . TRBV5-1 TRBD1 TGCGCCAACAGCTTGGAAAGGGGGCCGGATACGCAGTATTTT CANSLERGPDTQYF
TRBJ1-4 . TRBV29-1 TRBD1 TGCAGCGTTGGATCGACCGACAGGGGGGAAAAACTGTTTTTT CSVGSTDRGEKLFF
TRBJ2-7 . TRBV18 TRBD1 TGTGCCAGCTCACAGACAGGGACAAACGAGCAGTACTTC CASSQTGTNEQYF
TRBJ2-1 . TRBV7-7 . TGTGCTAGCAGCCCCCACGGTTCCTACAATGAGCAGTTCTTC CASSPHGSYNEQFF
TRBJ2-5 . TRBV19 TRBD2 TGTGCCAGTAGTCCCTCGGGGGGATCTGGTGAGCAGTACTTC CASSPSGGSGEQYF
TRBJ2-1 . TRBV11-1 TRBD2 TGTGCCAGCAGCTTCTGGATAATTAGCGGGAGCTCAGTCGATGAGCCGTTCTTC CASSFWIISGSSVDEPFF
TRBJ2-7 few TRBV5-6 . TGTGCCAGCAGCCAGGGGAACACCGAGCAGTACTTC CASSQGNTEQYF
TRBJ2-1 few TRBV9 . TGTGCCAGCAGCGCTTTCGCTCTCTCCTACAATGAGCAGTTCTTC CASSAFALSYNEQFF
TRBJ2-3 . TRBV7-6 . TGTGCCAGCAGCTTAGCGGCCGGGAAAGGCACAGATACGCAGTATTTT CASSLAAGKGTDTQYF
TRBJ2-4 . TRBV6-1 . TGTGCCAGCAGCCCCTCAAGGAGCCTAGCCAAAAACATTCAGTACTTC CASSPSRSLAKNIQYF
TRBJ2-1 . TRBV29-1 TRBD2 TGCAGCGTTCTCGGGACTAGCCTAAGCTCCTACAATGAGCAGTTCTTC CSVLGTSLSSYNEQFF
TRBJ2-1 . TRBV12-5 . TGTGCTAGTGGTCCAACATTTCCTATGGGCAACAATGAGCAGTTCTTC CASGPTFPMGNNEQFF
TRBJ2-4 . TRBV6-6 TRBD2 TGTGCCAGCAGTTGGGACTATTGGGAGCAGTACTTC CASSWDYWEQYF
TRBJ1-6 . TRBV12-3/TRBV12-4 . TGTGCCAGCAGTTTGCCAGGCGCACCCCTCCACTTT CASSLPGAPLHF
TRBJ2-7 . TRBV6-2/TRBV6-3 TRBD2 TGTGCCGCGCGACCGAGCGGGAGAGGCTACGAGCAGTACTTC CAARPSGRGYEQYF